The 26 T cell receptor beta chains listed next were all sequenced from one sample in a study of control samples from healthy donors and cancer patients (dated by TCRdb to 2018 to 2020). Libraries were made using the immunoSEQ multiplex PCR assay. TCRdb obtained this table from immuneACCESS and retained in-frame rearrangements with V and J assigned. These tables miss some clones; where compared with another copy, unresolved V genes account for less than half of the shortfall, and the remainder is unexplained. The sample contains about 85,000 clones, 90% of them found a single time. The ten largest clonotypes hold 3.5% to 4.5% of the sample. Material: blood. The receptors come from a woman aged 18 to 35 in good health.

This clone was counted a single time. The chain joins TRBV4-1 to TRBJ1-6; D is undetermined. Germline V gives CDR1 MGHRA, CDR2 YSYEKL. The ends were cut back, 5 bases at V and 10 bases at J, with 21 bases in the middle. The CDR3 is 16 amino acids. CDR3: CASSSTAGSPLSPLHF. CDR3 in DNA: TGCGCCAGCAGCTCAACTGCGGGAAGCCCATTGTCACCCCTCCACTTT.

The rearrangement joins TRBV5-1 to TRBJ1-2; D is ambiguous. Germline loops: CDR1 SGHRS, CDR2 YFSETQ. CDR3 length equals 15 residues. Trimming stripped 0 bases from V and 5 bases from J, with 14 bases between. CDR3 region: CASSLVVGNGYGYTF. The CDR3 nucleotides read TGCGCCAGCAGCTTGGTAGTGGGGAATGGGTATGGCTACACCTTC.

The genes are TRBV2 and TRBJ2-5, with 8 bases lining up with TRBD2. V gave up 4 bases and J gave up 4 bases; unmatched junction bases: 5. The CDR3 totals 14 residues. Germline V gene lookup returns CDR1 SNHLY and CDR2 FYNNEI. CDR3 protein: CASSGLAYGETQYF. The CDR3 DNA sequence: TGTGCCAGCAGTGGACTAGCGTATGGAGAGACCCAGTACTTC.

The chain combines TRBV7-7 with TRBJ2-2; 10 bases are a match to TRBD2. CDR3 length equals 18 residues. Trimming at V came to 5 bases and at J to 5 bases, leaving 14 bases not matched to a gene. Germline-derived CDR1 and CDR2 are SSHAT and FNYEAQ (reference sequence). CDR3 in DNA: TGTGCCAGCAGCCCCAGGAGCGGGGGGGCGAAAGATACCGGGGAGCTGTTTTTT. This translates into CASSPRSGGAKDTGELFF.

The rearrangement uses TRBV6-5 and TRBJ1-2, with a possible D match to TRBD1 (5 bases). From germline, CDR1 is MNHEY and CDR2 SVGAGI. V was pared by 7 bases and J by 4 bases, with 19 bases between. This CDR3 has 15 amino acids. The DNA of the CDR3 is TGTGCCAGCACTCAAAGGGACGGATTTACCTATGGCTACACCTTC. Protein sequence: CASTQRDGFTYGYTF.

The chain uses TRBV18 and TRBJ1-5; 10 bases agree with TRBD1. Trimming took 4 bases from V and 6 from J; bases not matched to a gene: 9. Germline V gene lookup returns CDR1 KGHSH and CDR2 LQKENI. This CDR3 spans 16 amino acids. Here the CDR3 DNA reads TGTGCCAGCTCACAGAAAATCGGGACAGGGGTTCAGCCCCAGCATTTT. Translated, it gives CASSQKIGTGVQPQHF.

The V and J genes are TRBV10-2 and TRBJ2-5; 12 nucleotides line up with TRBD2. The J segment lost 7 bases and the V segment lost 8 bases, leaving 8 bases of the junction unmatched. Germline CDR1 WSHSY, CDR2 SAAADI. This CDR3 has 14 amino acids. The CDR3 is CASGSSGGAVTQYF. The CDR3 DNA sequence: TGCGCCAGCGGCTCTAGCGGGGGGGCGGTGACCCAGTACTTC.

To note about this clone: One junction end disagrees with the germline gene, perhaps due to a read error. The V and J genes are TRBV7-2 and TRBJ2-5; 7 positions match TRBD2. Germline CDR1 reads SGHTA; CDR2 reads FQGNSA. This CDR3 has 9 residues. CDR3 in amino acids: CASSRGTNF. The CDR3, as DNA: TGTGCCAGCAGCCGAGGGACTAACTTC.

Only one count was recorded for this clone. V is TRBV6-6 and J is TRBJ1-5; D call uncertain. V lost 4 bases and J lost 1, with 8 bases in between. The CDR3 loop spans 14 amino acids. CDR1 and CDR2 (germline): MNHNY, SVGAGI (reference sequence). CDR3 sequence (DNA): TGTGCCAGCAGTTCGGGGTTCAGCAATCAGCCCCAGCATTTT. This codes for CASSSGFSNQPQHF.

The gene calls are TRBV7-9 and TRBJ1-3; D might be TRBD1 (6 bases). CDR1 is SEHNR, CDR2 FQNEAQ, per germline (reference sequence). V was shortened by 5 bases and J by 0 bases, with 20 bases between the two germline ends. This CDR3 contains 18 residues. The CDR3 loop is CASSLKFIRGASGNTIYF. The CDR3 DNA reads TGTGCCAGCAGCCTGAAGTTCATCCGGGGGGCCTCTGGAAACACCATATATTTT.

V usage is TRBV5-4 and J usage is TRBJ2-2, with 16 nucleotides matching TRBD2. The CDR3 runs 18 residues. The V and J ends lost 5 bases and 4 bases, in that order; junction bases with no gene match: 8. Germline CDR1 reads SGHNT; CDR2 reads YYREEE (reference sequence). DNA of the CDR3: TGTGCCAGCAGGGCCGGGACTAGCGGGGGGGCAAGCACCGGGGAGCTGTTTTTT. It is translated as CASRAGTSGGASTGELFF.

Only a few counts were recorded for this clone. The chain employs TRBV5-1 and TRBJ1-1; D remains unclear. CDR1 and CDR2 (germline): SGHRS, YFSETQ. With 0 bases removed from V and 11 bases from J, the gap between germline ends came to 11 bases. The CDR3 loop spans 12 amino acids. The CDR3 sequence: CASSLVRGFAFF. DNA of the CDR3: TGCGCCAGCAGCTTGGTAAGAGGGTTTGCTTTCTTT.

The DNA for the CDR3 is TGTGCCAGCAGCTTGGACGGTCTCCAGTCTGGAAACACCATATATTTT. The encoded protein is CASSLDGLQSGNTIYF. J is TRBJ1-3 and V is TRBV5-4; D unclear. V lost 0 bases, J lost 1 base, and 11 bases lay in between. The CDR3 sequence is 16 residues long. Germline V CDR1 and CDR2: SGHNT, YYREEE (reference sequence).

The chain has TRBV9 and TRBJ1-3, with D possibly being TRBD1 (5 bases). V lost 7 bases, J lost 7 bases, and 9 bases lay in between. The V gene's germline CDR1 is SGDLS and CDR2 YYNGEE. The CDR3 sequence is 11 residues long. The CDR3 sequence: CASGTGNTIYF. In nucleotides, the CDR3 is TGTGCCAGCGGGACGGGGAACACCATATATTTT. Complete variable domain (other parts from reference TRBV9 and TRBJ1-3): DSGVTQTPKHLITATGQRVTLRCSPRSGDLSVYWYQQSLDQGLQFLIQYYNGEERAKGNILERFSAQQFPDLHSELNLSSLELGDSALYFCASGTGNTIYFGEGSWLTVV.

The chain carries TRBV10-1 and TRBJ2-1; TRBD2 matches 10 bases. This CDR3 is built from 15 residues. Germline CDR1 WNHNN, CDR2 SYGVQD (reference sequence). Trimming took 2 bases from V and 6 from J; bases not matched to a gene: 4. CDR3 residues: CASSESLAGVNEQFF. Here the CDR3 DNA reads TGCGCCAGCAGTGAGAGTCTAGCGGGAGTCAATGAGCAGTTCTTC.

This chain uses TRBV28 with TRBJ1-1; 7 nucleotides match TRBD1. The CDR3 loop spans 14 amino acids. Per germline, CDR1 MDHEN and CDR2 SYDVKM. The junction had 7 bases not matched to a gene; V was cut back by 7 bases and J by 2 bases. The CDR3 bases are TGTGCCAGCATCTCACAGGGGAAAAACACTGAAGCTTTCTTT. Its translation: CASISQGKNTEAFF.

The V and J genes are TRBV3-1 (or the pseudogene TRBV3-2) and TRBJ1-2, with 10 bases identical to TRBD1. The length of the CDR3 is 15 residues. The V gene's germline CDR1 is LGHDT and CDR2 YNNKEL (reference sequence). V was clipped by 3 bases and J by 6 bases; unmatched bases: 7. CDR3: CASSHDLGTGDGYTF. As DNA, the CDR3 is TGTGCCAGCAGCCACGACCTCGGGACAGGGGATGGCTACACCTTC.

This chain uses TRBV6-5 with TRBJ1-1; 9 nucleotides line up with TRBD1. The germline gives CDR1 MNHEY, CDR2 SVGAGI. The CDR3 covers 13 residues. The V and J ends lost 4 bases and 7 bases, in that order; junction bases with no gene match: 4. CDR3 nucleotides: TGTGCCAGCAGTTCTCCGGGACAGGGTGAAGCTTTCTTT. Its translation is CASSSPGQGEAFF.

This clone was detected once. The V call is TRBV20-1, the J call TRBJ1-4, with 7 bases aligning to TRBD1. The CDR3 sequence is 13 residues long. V lost 3 bases, J lost 7 bases, and 5 bases stayed unmatched. Germline V CDR1 and CDR2: DFQATT, SNEGSKA (reference sequence). The CDR3 is CSASRQGGEKLFF. The CDR3 nucleotides are TGCAGTGCTAGTCGGCAGGGGGGTGAAAAACTGTTTTTT.

The chain combines TRBV4-2 with TRBJ2-7; D is unclear. V lost 0 bases, J lost 5 bases, and 8 bases lay in between. Germline loops: CDR1 LGHNA, CDR2 YNFKEQ. This CDR3 has 13 amino acids. CDR3 in amino acids: CASSQERSDEQYF. In DNA form, the CDR3 reads TGTGCCAGCAGCCAAGAAAGGTCAGACGAGCAGTACTTC.

The rearrangement links TRBV5-4 to TRBJ2-7; TRBD1 aligns across 9 bases. This CDR3 is 14 amino acids long. J gave up 3 bases and V 2 bases, and 3 bases lay outside the gene matches. Germline V gene lookup returns CDR1 SGHNT and CDR2 YYREEE (reference sequence). The CDR3 DNA reads TGTGCCAGCAGCTTCGGGACAGGGAACTACGAGCAGTACTTC. Its translation: CASSFGTGNYEQYF.

This clone was found once. V is TRBV4-1 and J is TRBJ1-1, with D hard to call. Germline CDR1 is MGHRA and CDR2 is YSYEKL. V was shortened by 1 base and J by 4 bases, with 13 bases between the two germline ends. This CDR3 is built from 15 residues. The CDR3 coding sequence is TGCGCCAGCAGCCAAGGGCCAGGCGAAAGCACTGAAGCTTTCTTT. This gives the protein CASSQGPGESTEAFF.

The chain couples TRBV5-1 to TRBJ1-6; D unclear. The CDR3 extends over 18 amino acids. V lost 6 bases, J lost 0 bases, and 19 bases lay in between. Germline CDR1 reads SGHRS; CDR2 reads YFSETQ. The CDR3 is CASTLSGVINSYNSPLHF. The CDR3 DNA sequence: TGCGCCAGCACCTTAAGCGGGGTGATCAACTCCTATAATTCACCCCTCCACTTT.

This clone was seen a single time. The genes are TRBV29-1 and TRBJ2-2, with 8 bases identical to TRBD1. V dropped 7 bases and J dropped 3; count of bases not matched to a gene: 4. Germline CDR1 SQVTM, CDR2 ANQGSEA. This CDR3 has 13 amino acids. CDR3 nucleotides: TGCAGCGCCCAGGGGGCGGACACCGGGGAGCTGTTTTTT. This encodes CSAQGADTGELFF.

The genes are TRBV4-1 and TRBJ1-2; D remains ambiguous. Trimming removed 0 bases at V and 4 bases at J, with 9 bases between. The V gene's germline CDR1 is MGHRA and CDR2 YSYEKL. The CDR3 is 14 residues long. CDR3 loop: CASSQDQNGYGYTF. CDR3 DNA: TGCGCCAGCAGCCAAGACCAGAACGGCTATGGCTACACCTTC.

The chain couples TRBV27 to TRBJ2-3; D not certain. Germline-derived CDR1 and CDR2 are MNHEY and SMNVEV (reference sequence). The CDR3 consists of 11 residues. The V and J ends lost 8 bases and 6 bases respectively, with 9 bases between them. The CDR3 nucleotides read TGTGCCAGCCTGTGGGGTGATACGCAGTATTTT. It encodes CASLWGDTQYF.